Listed below are T cell receptor beta chains from one sample, sequenced in a study of shared clonotypes between healthy human individuals. Generated by immunoSEQ multiplex PCR, the TCRdb table keeps only in-frame clones and is missing some. The repertoire includes some 2,000,000 clones, roughly 95% of them detected once, and 0.13% sits in the top ten. The specimen was naive CD4+ T cells sorted from blood. All receptors derive from a man aged 18 to 30 in good health. The CDR3 runs from the conserved cysteine through the conserved F or W. The order of the fields is D gene, V gene, clone size, J gene, CDR3 DNA, CDR3 protein. D genes are given only for firm matches. The listing skips clone size in some rows; elsewhere it reads once, few, many or a size class.

>-|TRBV5-4|-|TRBJ2-6
TGTGCCAGCAGCGTGATGACGGTTGCTGGGGCCAACGTCCTGACTTTC
CASSVMTVAGANVLTF
>TRBD1|TRBV18|-|TRBJ2-1
TGTGCCAGCTCACCAGGGACAGTCTCATACAATGAGCAGTTCTTC
CASSPGTVSYNEQFF
>-|TRBV6-6|-|TRBJ1-5
TGTGCCAGCCTCCTCGAAGCAGCAGCGGGACAGCCCCAGCATTTT
CASLLEAAAGQPQHF
>-|TRBV9|once|TRBJ1-6
TGTGCCAGCAGCGTATGGTGGGACAAGGGCGATTCACCCCTCCACTTT
CASSVWWDKGDSPLHF
>TRBD2|TRBV7-9|-|TRBJ2-7
TGTGCCAGCAGCTTTACTAGCGGGGGAGACGAGCAGTACTTC
CASSFTSGGDEQYF
>-|TRBV19|few|TRBJ1-2
TGTGCCAGTAATGACGGAGACTATGGCTACACCTTC
CASNDGDYGYTF
>-|TRBV10-3|-|TRBJ2-3
TGTGCCATCAGTGAGAGAGGGACAGATACGCAGTATTTT
CAISERGTDTQYF
>TRBD1|TRBV5-5|few|TRBJ1-6
TGTGCCAGCAGCTTCGGACAGGGGTTGATTTCACCCCTCCACTTT
CASSFGQGLISPLHF
>-|TRBV30|-|TRBJ2-3
TGTGCGGGTGTCTTCACAGATACGCAGTATTTT
CAGVFTDTQYF
>TRBD1|TRBV2|-|TRBJ1-2
TGTGCCAGCAGCTCCGGGACAGGCAGACCTAACTATGGCTACACCTTC
CASSSGTGRPNYGYTF
>TRBD1|TRBV5-5|-|TRBJ2-5
TGTGCCAGCAGCCATACCGGGACAGCGAGCCAAGAGACCCAGTACTTC
CASSHTGTASQETQYF
>-|TRBV30|-|TRBJ1-2
TGTGCCTGGAGCGGCCGTACCTATGGCTACACCTTC
CAWSGRTYGYTF
>-|TRBV18|-|TRBJ1-1
TGTGCCAGCTCACCGTCCGGGACGTTGAACACTGAAGCTTTCTTT
CASSPSGTLNTEAFF
>-|TRBV4-2|-|TRBJ1-5
TGTGCCAGCAGCCCCGAGGGAAATAGCAATCAGCCCCAGCATTTT
CASSPEGNSNQPQHF
>TRBD2|TRBV18|-|TRBJ2-5
TGTGCCAGCTCACCACCCATCCTAGCGGGGGACCAAGAGACCCAGTACTTC
CASSPPILAGDQETQYF
>-|TRBV2|once|TRBJ1-1
TGTGCCAGCAGTGTGGACGGAGTGAACACTGAAGCTTTCTTT
CASSVDGVNTEAFF
>-|TRBV6-5|-|TRBJ2-5
TGTGCCAGCAGCGGCGGGCGCCAAGAGACCCAGTACTTC
CASSGGRQETQYF
>-|TRBV19|-|TRBJ1-5
TGTGCCAGTAGTAAGGACTGGTTTAGCAATCAGCCCCAGCATTTT
CASSKDWFSNQPQHF
>-|TRBV4-1|-|TRBJ2-2
TGCGCCAGCAGCCAAGTAACAGACCTTCGAGGGGAGCTGTTTTTT
CASSQVTDLRGELFF
>TRBD1|TRBV28|-|TRBJ2-7
TGTGCCAGCAAGGGGGCAGGTTCTAAGTACGAGCAGTACTTC
CASKGAGSKYEQYF
>-|TRBV11-2|-|TRBJ2-5
TGTGCCAGCAGCTTAGGTCCGGGAGAGACCCAGTACTTC
CASSLGPGETQYF
>-|TRBV18|-|TRBJ2-5
TGTGCCAGCTCACGCGGCCCTCAAGAGACCCAGTACTTC
CASSRGPQETQYF
>-|TRBV14|-|TRBJ1-2
TGTGCCAGCAGCCAATCTGGGGGCGGTGACGGCTACACCTTC
CASSQSGGGDGYTF
>-|TRBV6-6|once|TRBJ1-5
TGTGCCAGCAGTTCCGGACAGAGCGTAAATCAGCCCCAGCATTTT
CASSSGQSVNQPQHF
>-|TRBV6-5|-|TRBJ1-2
TGTGCCAGCAGGGACACGGTCGCTAGCTACACCTTC
CASRDTVASYTF
>TRBD1|TRBV10-3|-|TRBJ1-1
TGTGCCATCAGTGAGAGGCAGGGGGCGGGGGCTGAAGCTTTCTTT
CAISERQGAGAEAFF
>-|TRBV25-1|-|TRBJ1-5
TGTGCCAGCAGTGGAAGCAATCAGCCCCAGCATTTT
CASSGSNQPQHF
>-|TRBV28|-|TRBJ2-1
TGTGCCAGCAGTCCCCAGGGTCTTTCATCCAACAATGAGCAGTTCTTC
CASSPQGLSSNNEQFF
>TRBD2|TRBV7-3|-|TRBJ2-2
TGTGCCAGCAGCGCTAGCGGGGGGTACACCGGGGAGCTGTTTTTT
CASSASGGYTGELFF
>TRBD1|TRBV11-2|-|TRBJ1-2
TGTGCCAGCAGCTTAGATTTGAGGGGGCCCTATGGCTACACCTTC
CASSLDLRGPYGYTF
>TRBD1|TRBV5-1|-|TRBJ1-4
TGCGCCAGCAGCCCCGGGACAGTAGAAACTAATGAAAAACTGTTTTTT
CASSPGTVETNEKLFF
>-|TRBV9|-|TRBJ1-3
TGTGCCAGCAGCGCAGAGACCTCTGGAAACACCATATATTTT
CASSAETSGNTIYF
>TRBD2|TRBV10-2|-|TRBJ2-7
TGCGCCAGCAGAATAGCGGGGGGCTACGAGCAGTACTTC
CASRIAGGYEQYF
>-|TRBV11-2|-|TRBJ1-5
TGTGCCAGCAGCAAGGGCGACCGAGTTGTATGGCCCCAGCATTTT
CASSKGDRVVWPQHF
>-|TRBV11-2|-|TRBJ2-5
TGTGCCAGCAGCCATTCGCCGGGACAAGGGGACCAAGAGACCCAGTACTTC
CASSHSPGQGDQETQYF
>-|TRBV28|-|TRBJ1-6
TGTGCCAGCAGTTTCACCGAGGGGGGCAATTCACCCCTCCACTTT
CASSFTEGGNSPLHF
>-|TRBV6-6|-|TRBJ1-4
TGTGCCAGCAGTTTGGGCAGTAATGAAAAACTGTTTTTT
CASSLGSNEKLFF
>-|TRBV19|once|TRBJ1-5
TGTGCCAGTCAGCCGGGACCTAATCAGCCCCAGCATTTT
CASQPGPNQPQHF
>-|TRBV19|-|TRBJ2-7
TGTGCCAGTAGTGGATTTAGTTCCTACGAGCAGTACTTC
CASSGFSSYEQYF
>-|TRBV2|once|TRBJ2-5
TGTGCCACCCAAAGGGCTGTCGGTGAGACCCAGTACTTC
CATQRAVGETQYF
>-|TRBV12-2|-|TRBJ1-5
TGTGCAAGTCGCTTAGTGGTTTGGGGAGAATCCCAGCATTTT
CASRLVVWGESQHF
>TRBD2|TRBV4-1|-|TRBJ2-7
TGCGCCAGCAGCCAAGAAAAATTAGGACTAGCCGTTTGGGAGCAGTACTTC
CASSQEKLGLAVWEQYF
>-|TRBV5-1|-|TRBJ1-1
TGCGCCAGCAGCTTAAATACGAACACTGAAGCTTTCTTT
CASSLNTNTEAFF
>-|TRBV13|-|TRBJ2-3
TGTGCCAGCAGCGTACTCCTCTATACAGATACGCAGTATTTT
CASSVLLYTDTQYF
>-|TRBV7-9|-|TRBJ2-1
TGTGCCAGCAGCCCCGGGACGGAGGTTAAAAATGAGCAGTTCTTC
CASSPGTEVKNEQFF
>-|TRBV6-5|once|TRBJ1-2
TGTGCCAGCAGCTATAGGGAGAACTATGGCTACACCTTC
CASSYRENYGYTF
>-|TRBV6-5|-|TRBJ1-6
TGTGCCAGCAGTTATGGGTGGTCACCCCTCCACTTT
CASSYGWSPLHF
>-|TRBV28|-|TRBJ1-5
TGTGCCAGCAAGTTCCCGACTGAGGGTCAGCCCCAGCATTTT
CASKFPTEGQPQHF
>TRBD1|TRBV6-1|-|TRBJ1-1
TGTGCCAGCAGTGAAGAAAGGACAGGAGAAGCTTTCTTT
CASSEERTGEAFF
>-|TRBV18|-|TRBJ2-5
TGTGCCAGCTCACCCCAGCAAGAGACCCAGTACTTC
CASSPQQETQYF
>TRBD2|TRBV7-2|-|TRBJ2-7
TGTGCCAGCAGCTTAGTGTCGGGAGGTAGTGCCTACGAGCAGTACTTC
CASSLVSGGSAYEQYF
>TRBD1|TRBV11-2|-|TRBJ1-1
TGTGCCAGCAGCTCCGCAGGGGGCAGGGGCACTGAAGCTTTCTTT
CASSSAGGRGTEAFF
>-|TRBV18|-|TRBJ1-4
TGTGCCAGCTCACCACAGGCAACTAATGAAAAACTGTTTTTT
CASSPQATNEKLFF
>TRBD1|TRBV5-1|-|TRBJ1-2
TGCGCCAGCAGCCCGGATGGGGACAGAATTTATGGCTACACCTTC
CASSPDGDRIYGYTF
>-|TRBV7-9|once|TRBJ2-5
TGTGCCAGCAGCTTACGGCTAGGGGCAGGGAGGGAGACCCAGTACTTC
CASSLRLGAGRETQYF